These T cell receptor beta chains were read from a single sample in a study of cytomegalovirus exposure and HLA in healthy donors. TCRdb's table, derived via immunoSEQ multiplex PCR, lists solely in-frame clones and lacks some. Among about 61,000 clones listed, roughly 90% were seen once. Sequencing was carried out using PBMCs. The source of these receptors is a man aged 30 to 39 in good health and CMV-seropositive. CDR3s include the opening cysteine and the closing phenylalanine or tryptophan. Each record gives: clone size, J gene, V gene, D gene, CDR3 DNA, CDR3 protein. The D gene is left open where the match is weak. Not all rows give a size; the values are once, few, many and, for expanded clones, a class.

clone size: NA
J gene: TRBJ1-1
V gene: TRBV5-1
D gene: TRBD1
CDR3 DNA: TGCGCCAGCAGCTTGGAACAGGGGGCCACTGAAGCTTTCTTT
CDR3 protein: CASSLEQGATEAFF

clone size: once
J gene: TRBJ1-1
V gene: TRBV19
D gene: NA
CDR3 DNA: TGTGCCAGTAGTATCTGGGCAAGAGCTGAAGCTTTCTTT
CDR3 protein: CASSIWARAEAFF

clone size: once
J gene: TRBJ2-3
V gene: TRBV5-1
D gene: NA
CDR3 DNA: TGCGCCAGCAGCTTGGCCGGAGGGCCTGCAGATACGCAGTATTTT
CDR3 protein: CASSLAGGPADTQYF

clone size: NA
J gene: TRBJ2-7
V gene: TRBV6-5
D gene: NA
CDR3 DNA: TGTGCCAGCAGTTCGACAGGCAGCCACTCCTACGAGCAGTACTTC
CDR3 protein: CASSSTGSHSYEQYF

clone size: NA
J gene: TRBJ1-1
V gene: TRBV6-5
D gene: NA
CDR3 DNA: TGTGCCAGCGGCGACAGCTTGAACACTGAAGCTTTCTTT
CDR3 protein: CASGDSLNTEAFF

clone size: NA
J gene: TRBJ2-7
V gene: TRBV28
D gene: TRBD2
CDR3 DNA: TGTGCCAGCAGTTTATATCTAGCGGGAGCAAACTCCTACGAGCAGTACTTC
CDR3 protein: CASSLYLAGANSYEQYF

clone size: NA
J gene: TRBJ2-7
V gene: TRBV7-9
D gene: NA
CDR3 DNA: TGTGCCAGCAGCTTACGGGGCTACGAGCAGTACTTC
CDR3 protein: CASSLRGYEQYF

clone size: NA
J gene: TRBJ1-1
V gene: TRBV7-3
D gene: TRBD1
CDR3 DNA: TGTGCCAGCAGCTTTCGGACAGGGAGCACTGAAGCTTTCTTT
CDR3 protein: CASSFRTGSTEAFF

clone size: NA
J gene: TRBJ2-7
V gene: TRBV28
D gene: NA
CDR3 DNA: TGTGCCAGCAGGCTCTCAGGGTCCTCCTACGAGCAGTACTTC
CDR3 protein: CASRLSGSSYEQYF

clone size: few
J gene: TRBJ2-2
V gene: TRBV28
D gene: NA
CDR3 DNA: TGTGCCAGCAGCCTAATTGGGGCTAACACCGGGGAGCTGTTTTTT
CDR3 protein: CASSLIGANTGELFF

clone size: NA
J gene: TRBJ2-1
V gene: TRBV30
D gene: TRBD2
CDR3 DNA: TGTGCCTGGAGTTTAGCGGGACTATTGAAGAATGAGCAGTTCTTC
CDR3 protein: CAWSLAGLLKNEQFF

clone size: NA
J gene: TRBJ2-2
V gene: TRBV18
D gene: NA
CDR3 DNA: TGTGCCAGCTCACCCCCTAACGGGGGAGCGAACACCGGGGAGCTGTTTTTT
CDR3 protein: CASSPPNGGANTGELFF

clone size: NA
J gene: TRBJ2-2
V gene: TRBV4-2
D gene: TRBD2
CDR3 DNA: TGTGCCAGCGATCCGCGGGGAGCGGGACTAAACACCGGGGAGCTGTTTTTT
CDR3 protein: CASDPRGAGLNTGELFF

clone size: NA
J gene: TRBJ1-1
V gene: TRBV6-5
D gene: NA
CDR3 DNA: TGTGCCAGCAGTGAATGGGGCGCTTTCTTT
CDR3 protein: CASSEWGAFF

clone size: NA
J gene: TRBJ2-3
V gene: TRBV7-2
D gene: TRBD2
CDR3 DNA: TGTGCCAGCAGCTTACTAGCGGGAGCAGATACGCAGTATTTT
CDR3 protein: CASSLLAGADTQYF

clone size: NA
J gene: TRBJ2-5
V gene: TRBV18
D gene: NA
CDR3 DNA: TGTGCCAGCTCACCGATAGACCCCACCGGGGAGACCCAGTACTTC
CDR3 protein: CASSPIDPTGETQYF

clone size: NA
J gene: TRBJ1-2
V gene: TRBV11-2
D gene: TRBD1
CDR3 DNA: TGTGCCAGCAGCTTAGAGGGACAGACCGACTATGGCTACACCTTC
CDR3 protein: CASSLEGQTDYGYTF

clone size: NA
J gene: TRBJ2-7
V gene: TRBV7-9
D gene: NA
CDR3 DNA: TGTTCCAGCAGCACCAGGGGCTACGAGCAGTACTTC
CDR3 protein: CSSSTRGYEQYF

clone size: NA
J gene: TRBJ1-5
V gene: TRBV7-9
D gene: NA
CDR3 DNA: TGTGCCAGCACTGTGACTGGTCCTAATCAGCCCCAGCATTTT
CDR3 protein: CASTVTGPNQPQHF

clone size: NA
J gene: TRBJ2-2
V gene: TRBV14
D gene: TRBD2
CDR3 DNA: TGTGCCAGCAGCCAGGGACTAGCGGGAACCGGGGAGCTGTTTTTT
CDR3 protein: CASSQGLAGTGELFF

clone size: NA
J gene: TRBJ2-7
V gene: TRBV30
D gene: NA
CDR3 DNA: TGTGCCTGGAACGCAGGGACCTACGAGCAGTACTTC
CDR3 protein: CAWNAGTYEQYF

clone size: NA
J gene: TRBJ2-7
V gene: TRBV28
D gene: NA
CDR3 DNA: TGTGCCAGCAGTCCTGGAGGGCTGAGCTCCTACGAGCAGTACTTC
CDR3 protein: CASSPGGLSSYEQYF

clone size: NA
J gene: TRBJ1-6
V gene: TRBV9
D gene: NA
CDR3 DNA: TGTGCCAGCAGCGTAGGAGGGAGTGGTTCACCCCTCCACTTT
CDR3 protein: CASSVGGSGSPLHF

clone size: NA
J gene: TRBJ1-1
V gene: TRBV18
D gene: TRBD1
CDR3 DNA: TGTGCCAGCTCACCTACACAGGGGGCTAACACTGAAGCTTTCTTT
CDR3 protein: CASSPTQGANTEAFF

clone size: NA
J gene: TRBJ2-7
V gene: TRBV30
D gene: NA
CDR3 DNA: TGTGCCTGGAGTGCAGGGTGGACCTACGAGCAGTACTTC
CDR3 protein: CAWSAGWTYEQYF

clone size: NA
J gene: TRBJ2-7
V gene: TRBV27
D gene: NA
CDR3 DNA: TGTGCCAGCGGCGCTAGGTGGTACGAGCAGTACTTC
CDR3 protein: CASGARWYEQYF

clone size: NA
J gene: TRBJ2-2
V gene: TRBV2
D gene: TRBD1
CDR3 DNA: TGTGCCAGCAGTCGGGACAGAACGAACACCGGGGAGCTGTTTTTT
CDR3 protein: CASSRDRTNTGELFF

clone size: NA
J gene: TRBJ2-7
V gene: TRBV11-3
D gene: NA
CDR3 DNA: TGTGCCAGCAGCTTGGGGGGGGCAGGGGAGCAGTACTTC
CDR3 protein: CASSLGGAGEQYF

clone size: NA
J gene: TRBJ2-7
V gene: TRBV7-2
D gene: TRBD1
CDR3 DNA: TGTGCCAGCAGCCCACAGGGGTCGTTGAACTACGAGCAGTACTTC
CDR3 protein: CASSPQGSLNYEQYF

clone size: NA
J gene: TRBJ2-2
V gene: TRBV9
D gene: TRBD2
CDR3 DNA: TGTGCCAGCAGCGTAGCTACCCCTACTAGCGGGAGGGCGAACACCGGGGAGCTGTTTTTT
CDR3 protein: CASSVATPTSGRANTGELFF

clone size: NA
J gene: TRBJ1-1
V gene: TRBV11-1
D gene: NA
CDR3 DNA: TGTGCCAGCAGCTTAGCCAGGGGATGGACTGAAGCTTTCTTT
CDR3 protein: CASSLARGWTEAFF

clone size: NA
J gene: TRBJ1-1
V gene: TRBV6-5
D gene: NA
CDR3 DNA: TGTGCCAGCAGCGGACTCCGGGGGACTGAAGCTTTCTTT
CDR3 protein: CASSGLRGTEAFF

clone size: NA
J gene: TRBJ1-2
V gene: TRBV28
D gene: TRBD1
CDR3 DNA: TGTGCCAGCAGTACTTCAGACAGGGTCTGGGGCTACACCTTC
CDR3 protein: CASSTSDRVWGYTF

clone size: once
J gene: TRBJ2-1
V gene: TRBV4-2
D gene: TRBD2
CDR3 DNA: TGTGCCAGCAGCCAAGAGACCCGGACTAGCGGGAGCAATGAGCAGTTCTTC
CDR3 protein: CASSQETRTSGSNEQFF

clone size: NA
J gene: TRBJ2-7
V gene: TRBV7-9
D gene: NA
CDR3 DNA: TGTGCCAGCAGCTTGGCTGACTCCTACGAGCAGTACTTC
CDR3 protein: CASSLADSYEQYF

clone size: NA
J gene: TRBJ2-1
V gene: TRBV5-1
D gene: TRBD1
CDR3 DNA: TGCGCCAGCAGCCGCGGCGGACAGGGGGCAAACAATGAGCAGTTCTTC
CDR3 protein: CASSRGGQGANNEQFF

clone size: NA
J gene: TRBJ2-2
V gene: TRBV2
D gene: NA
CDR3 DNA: TGTGCCAGCAGTGCGTTGAGGTCCGGGGAGCTGTTTTTT
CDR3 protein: CASSALRSGELFF

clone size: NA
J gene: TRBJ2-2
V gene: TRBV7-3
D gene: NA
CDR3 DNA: TGTGCCAGCAGCTTAAATGGCGGGTTCACCGGGGAGCTGTTTTTT
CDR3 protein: CASSLNGGFTGELFF

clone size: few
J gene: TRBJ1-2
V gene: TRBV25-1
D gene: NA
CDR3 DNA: TGTGCCAGCAGTGAGCCAACAGGGACCTATGGCTACACCTTC
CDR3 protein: CASSEPTGTYGYTF

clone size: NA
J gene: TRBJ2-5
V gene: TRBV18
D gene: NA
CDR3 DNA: TGTGCCAGCTCAGAGGGAGTCCAAGAGACCCAGTACTTC
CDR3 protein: CASSEGVQETQYF

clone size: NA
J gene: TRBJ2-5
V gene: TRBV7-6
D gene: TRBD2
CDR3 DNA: TGTGCCAGCAGCTGGACTAGCGGGAGCTCGGAGACCCAGTACTTC
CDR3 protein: CASSWTSGSSETQYF

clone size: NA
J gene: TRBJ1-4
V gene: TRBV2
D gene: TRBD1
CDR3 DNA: TGTGCCAGCAGTAGGACAGGGGGCGGTGAAAAACTGTTTTTT
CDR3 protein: CASSRTGGGEKLFF

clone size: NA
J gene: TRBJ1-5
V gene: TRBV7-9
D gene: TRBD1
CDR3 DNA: TGTGCCAGCAGCTTCGACAGGGATCAGCCCCAGCATTTT
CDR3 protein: CASSFDRDQPQHF

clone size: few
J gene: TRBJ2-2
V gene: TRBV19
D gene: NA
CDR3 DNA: TGTGCCAGTAGTTTTCCTTGGGGCGCGACCGGGGAGCTGTTTTTT
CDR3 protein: CASSFPWGATGELFF

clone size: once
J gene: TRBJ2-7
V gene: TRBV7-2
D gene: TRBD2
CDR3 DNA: TGTGCCAGCAGCTCCTATATCGGGAGGACCTACGAGCAGTACTTC
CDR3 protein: CASSSYIGRTYEQYF

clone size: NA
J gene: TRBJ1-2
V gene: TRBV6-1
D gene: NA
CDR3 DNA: TGTGCCAGCAGTCAAGGGGGTGGAGGCTATGGCTACACCTTC
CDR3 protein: CASSQGGGGYGYTF

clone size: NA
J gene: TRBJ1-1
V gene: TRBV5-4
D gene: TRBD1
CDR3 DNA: TGTGCCAGCAGGGCTGACAGGGGTGACACTGAAGCTTTCTTT
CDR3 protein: CASRADRGDTEAFF

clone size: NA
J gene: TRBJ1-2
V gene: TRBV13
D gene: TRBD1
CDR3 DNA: TGTGCCAGCAGCTCAGGGACAGGGGGCGCTGGCTACACCTTC
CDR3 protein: CASSSGTGGAGYTF